This TCR beta chain was obtained from a study of T cells in Graves' hyperthyroidism and ophthalmopathy. The sample holds a few counts of this clonotype. Its antigen is not identified. The length of the CDR3 is 16 residues. V lost 5 bases to trimming and J lost 5 bases, with 19 bases between them. CDR1 and CDR2 from the germline V gene are MNHNS and SASEGT. Using RNA transcripts as the source, TCR beta CDR3 regions were amplified. A set of HTBI primers served as the primers for a first-round RT-PCR of the TCR CDR3. One entry per CDR3 protein, called by TCRdb with MiXCR from the multiplex PCR reads. In the table there are about 700,000 distinct CDR3 sequences, 13% to 15% of which are singletons. Findings and caveats of the study: In blood, most of the thyroid clonotypes expanded above 0.001 were also present.

The sequenced material came from blood. This receptor was obtained from a woman between 18 and 29 years old with Graves' hyperthyroidism. This chain uses TRBV6-1 with TRBJ1-5; D possibly corresponds to TRBD1 (6 bases). The CDR3 nucleotides are TGTGCCAGCAGTCCTTACAGGACCAGGGGCGATCAGCCCCAGCATTTT. Protein: CASSPYRTRGDQPQHF.